This T cell receptor (beta chain) derives from a study of T cell responses to AZD1222 COVID-19 vaccine. Clones were sequenced by immunoSEQ multiplex PCR, and TCRdb holds only the in-frame ones, with some missing. This table has 95,000 to 100,000 clones, roughly 84% appearing once. The length of the CDR3 is 13 residues. V shed 2 bases and J shed 1 base, with 7 bases lying between them. The V gene's germline CDR1 is SGHDT and CDR2 YYEEEE. The TCR originated in an adult in good health. Sequences were derived from peripheral blood, sampled on day 0 of AZD1222 vaccination. The chain recombines TRBV5-6 with TRBJ2-7; D gene unclear. CDR3 amino acids: CASSLQHSYEQYF. The DNA of the CDR3 is TGTGCCAGCAGCTTACAGCATTCCTACGAGCAGTACTTC.